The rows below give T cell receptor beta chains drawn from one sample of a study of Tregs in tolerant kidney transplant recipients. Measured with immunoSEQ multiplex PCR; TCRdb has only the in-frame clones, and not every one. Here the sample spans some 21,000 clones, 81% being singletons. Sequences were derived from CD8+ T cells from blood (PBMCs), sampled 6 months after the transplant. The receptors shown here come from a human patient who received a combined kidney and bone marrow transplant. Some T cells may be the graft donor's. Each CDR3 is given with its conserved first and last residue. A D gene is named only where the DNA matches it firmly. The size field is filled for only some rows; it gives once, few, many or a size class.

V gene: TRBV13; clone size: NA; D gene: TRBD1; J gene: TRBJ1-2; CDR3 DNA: TGTGCCAGCAGCTTAGTAGCCCGACAGGGTATGGATGGCTACACCTTC; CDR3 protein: CASSLVARQGMDGYTF
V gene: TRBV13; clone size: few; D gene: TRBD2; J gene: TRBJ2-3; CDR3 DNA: TGTGCCAGCAGCTCCCAGCTGCGGACTAGCGGGGGCCCAGCTACGCAGTATTTT; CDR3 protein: CASSSQLRTSGGPATQYF
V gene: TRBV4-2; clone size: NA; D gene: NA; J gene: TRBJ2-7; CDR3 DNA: TGTGCCAGCAGCCAAGATCGTGGGACAAGGGCCTCCTACGAGCAGTACTTC; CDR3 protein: CASSQDRGTRASYEQYF
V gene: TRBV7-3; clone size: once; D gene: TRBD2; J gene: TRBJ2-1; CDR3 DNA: TGTGCCAGTAGCCATCTAGCGGGGGCAACTGAGCAGTTCTTC; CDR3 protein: CASSHLAGATEQFF
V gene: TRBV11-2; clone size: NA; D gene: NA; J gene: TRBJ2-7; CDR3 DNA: TGTGCCAGCAGCTTAGATCCGGGACATTTATCCTACGAGCAGTACTTC; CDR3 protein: CASSLDPGHLSYEQYF
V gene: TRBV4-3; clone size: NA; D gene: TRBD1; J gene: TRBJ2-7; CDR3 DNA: TGCGCCAGCAGCGCGGACAGGTCCCACGAGCAGTACTTC; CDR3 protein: CASSADRSHEQYF
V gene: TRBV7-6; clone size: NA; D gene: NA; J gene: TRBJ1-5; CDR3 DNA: TGTGCCAGCAGCTTAGCGGAGGGGACTGGGCAGCCCCAGCATTTT; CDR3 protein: CASSLAEGTGQPQHF
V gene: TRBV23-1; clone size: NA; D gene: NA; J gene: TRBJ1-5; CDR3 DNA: TGCGCCAGTCCCCGCGGTCAGCCCCAGCATTTT; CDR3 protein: CASPRGQPQHF
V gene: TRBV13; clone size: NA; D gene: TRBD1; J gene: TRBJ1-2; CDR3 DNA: TGTGCCAGCAGCTTAGAAAATCACAGGGGATACTATGGCTACACCTTC; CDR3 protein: CASSLENHRGYYGYTF
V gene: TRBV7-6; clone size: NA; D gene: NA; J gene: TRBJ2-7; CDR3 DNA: TGTGCCAGCAGCTTTACCGAGGCGTCCGAGCAGTACTTC; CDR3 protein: CASSFTEASEQYF
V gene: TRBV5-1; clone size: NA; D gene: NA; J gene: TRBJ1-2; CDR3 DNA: TGCGCCAGCACCGACGGAGTCTATGGCTACACCTTC; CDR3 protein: CASTDGVYGYTF